This T cell receptor (beta chain) was captured in a study of shared clonotypes between healthy human individuals. Study-level information: Each donor's CD4 naive and CD4 memory cells filled three plates apiece, CD8 naive two, and CD8 memory one.

Study observations and caveats: When compared with the clonotypes that were shared by all four sorted-subset donors, the non-shared clonotypes turned out to have lower generation probabilities.

Sequencing used immunoSEQ multiplex PCR; TCRdb keeps in-frame clones, though not all of them. The sample lists about 1,500,000 clones, approximately 96% seen once, with roughly 1.2% in the top ten. Details on this clone: Its antigen is undetermined.

CDR1 is SQVTM and CDR2 is ANQGSEA in the germline V gene. The CDR3 is 14 residues long. Trimming took 4 bases from V and 6 from J, leaving 18 bases between them. The sequencing input was naive CD4+ T cells sorted from blood. Indicated subset: CD45RA+ positively selected. This sequence joins TRBV29-1 and TRBJ1-1; D is undetermined. The TCR originated in a man aged 25 to 40 in good health. CDR3 nucleotide sequence: TGCAGCGTTGTGAAAGCCATAGCGGCCTCTGAAGCTTTCTTT. The encoded protein is CSVVKAIAASEAFF.